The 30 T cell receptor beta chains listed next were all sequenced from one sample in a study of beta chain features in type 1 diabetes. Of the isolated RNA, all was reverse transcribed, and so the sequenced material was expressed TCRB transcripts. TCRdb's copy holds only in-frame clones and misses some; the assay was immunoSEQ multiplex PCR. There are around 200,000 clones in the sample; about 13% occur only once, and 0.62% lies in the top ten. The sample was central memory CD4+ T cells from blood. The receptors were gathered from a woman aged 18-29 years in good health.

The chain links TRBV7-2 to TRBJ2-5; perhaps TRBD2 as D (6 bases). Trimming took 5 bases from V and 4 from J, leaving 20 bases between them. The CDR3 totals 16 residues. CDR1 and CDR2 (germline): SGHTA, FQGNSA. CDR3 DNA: TGTGCCAGCAGCCCATGGAGCGGAACCGGGGGAGAGACCCAGTACTTC. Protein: CASSPWSGTGGETQYF.

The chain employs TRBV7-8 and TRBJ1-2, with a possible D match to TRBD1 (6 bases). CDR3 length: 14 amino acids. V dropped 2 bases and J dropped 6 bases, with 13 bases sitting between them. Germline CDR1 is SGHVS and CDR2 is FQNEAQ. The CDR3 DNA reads TGTGCCAGCAGCTTACTTACACAGGGAGATGGCTACACCTTC. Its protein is CASSLLTQGDGYTF.

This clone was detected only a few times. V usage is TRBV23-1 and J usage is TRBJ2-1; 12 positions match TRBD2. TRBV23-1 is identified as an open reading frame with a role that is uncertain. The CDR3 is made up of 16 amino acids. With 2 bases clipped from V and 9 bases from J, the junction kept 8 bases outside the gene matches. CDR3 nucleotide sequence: TGCGCCAGCAGTCAAACGACTAGCGGGAGTAGCATTGAGCAGTTCTTC. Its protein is CASSQTTSGSSIEQFF.

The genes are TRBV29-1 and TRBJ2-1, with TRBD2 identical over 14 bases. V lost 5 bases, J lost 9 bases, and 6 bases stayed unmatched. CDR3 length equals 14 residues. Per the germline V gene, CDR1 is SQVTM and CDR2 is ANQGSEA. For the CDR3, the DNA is TGCAGCGTTCCGACTAGCGGGAGGGCTGCTGAGCAGTTCTTC. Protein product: CSVPTSGRAAEQFF.

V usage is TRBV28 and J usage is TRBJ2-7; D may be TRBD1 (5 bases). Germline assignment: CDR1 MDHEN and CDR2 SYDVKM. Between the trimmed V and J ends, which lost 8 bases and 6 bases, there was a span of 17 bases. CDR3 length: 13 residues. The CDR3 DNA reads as TGTGCCAGCGGACGACAGTTTGTCTCCGAGCAGTACTTC. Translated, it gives CASGRQFVSEQYF.

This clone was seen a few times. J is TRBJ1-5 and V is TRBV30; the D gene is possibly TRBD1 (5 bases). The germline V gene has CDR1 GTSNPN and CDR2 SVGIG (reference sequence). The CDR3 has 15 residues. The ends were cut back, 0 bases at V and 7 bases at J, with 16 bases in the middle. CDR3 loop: CAWSVAIGDQQPQHF. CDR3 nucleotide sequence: TGTGCCTGGAGTGTAGCAATAGGGGATCAACAGCCCCAGCATTTT.

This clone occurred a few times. The CDR3 sequence is CASIISGRGSYNEQFF. For the CDR3, the DNA is TGTGCCAGCATCATTAGCGGGAGAGGTTCCTACAATGAGCAGTTCTTC. The V call is TRBV28, the J call TRBJ2-1; the match to TRBD2 covers 9 bases. V lost 7 bases, J lost 1 base, and 8 bases stayed unmatched. CDR1 and CDR2 (germline): MDHEN, SYDVKM. There are 16 residues in the CDR3. Using reference TRBV28 and TRBJ2-1 for the parts outside the CDR3, the full variable domain is DVKVTQSSRYLVKRTGEKVFLECVQDMDHENMFWYRQDPGLGLRLIYFSYDVKMKEKGDIPEGYSVSREKKERFSLILESASTNQTSMYLCASIISGRGSYNEQFFGPGTRLTVL.

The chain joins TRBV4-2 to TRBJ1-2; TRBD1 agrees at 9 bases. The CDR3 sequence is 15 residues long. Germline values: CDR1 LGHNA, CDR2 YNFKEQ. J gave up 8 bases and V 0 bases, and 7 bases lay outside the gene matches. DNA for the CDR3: TGTGCCAGCAGCCAAGATTTACAGGGGGCTACCGGCTACACCTTC. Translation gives CASSQDLQGATGYTF.

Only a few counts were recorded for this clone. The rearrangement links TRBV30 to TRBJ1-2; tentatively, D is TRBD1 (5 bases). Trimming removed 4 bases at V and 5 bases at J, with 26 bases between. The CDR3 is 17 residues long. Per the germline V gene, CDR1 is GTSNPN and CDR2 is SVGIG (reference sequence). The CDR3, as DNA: TGTGCCTGGACCCTAAAGGGACTTCCCGAGACCAAATATGGCTACACCTTC. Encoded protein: CAWTLKGLPETKYGYTF.

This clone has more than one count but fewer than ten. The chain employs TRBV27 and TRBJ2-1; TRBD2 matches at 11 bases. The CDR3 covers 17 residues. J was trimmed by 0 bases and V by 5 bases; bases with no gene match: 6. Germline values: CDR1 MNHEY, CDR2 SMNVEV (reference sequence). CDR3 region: CASSARTSGPSYNEQFF. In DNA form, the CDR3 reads TGTGCCAGCAGTGCCCGGACTAGCGGGCCCTCCTACAATGAGCAGTTCTTC.

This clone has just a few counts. DNA of the CDR3: TGTGCCAGCAGCTTTACGGTCTCCTACGAGCAGTACTTC. Amino acid sequence: CASSFTVSYEQYF. The chain has TRBV7-9 and TRBJ2-7; no clear D. Germline CDR1 and CDR2: SEHNR and FQNEAQ (reference sequence). CDR3 length: 13 amino acids. Trimming removed 3 bases from V and 0 bases from J, with 6 bases in between.

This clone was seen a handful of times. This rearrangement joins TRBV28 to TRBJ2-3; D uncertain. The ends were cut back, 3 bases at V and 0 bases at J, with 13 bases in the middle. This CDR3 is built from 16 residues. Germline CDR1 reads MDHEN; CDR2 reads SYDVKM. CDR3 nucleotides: TGTGCCAGCAGTTTCCCATCCACGACAAGCACAGATACGCAGTATTTT. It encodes CASSFPSTTSTDTQYF.

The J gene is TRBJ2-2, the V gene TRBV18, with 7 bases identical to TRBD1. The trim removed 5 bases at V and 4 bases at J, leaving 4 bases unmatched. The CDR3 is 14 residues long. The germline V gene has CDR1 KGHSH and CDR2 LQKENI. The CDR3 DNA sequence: TGTGCCAGCTCATTACGACAGGGCACCGGGGAGCTGTTTTTT. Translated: CASSLRQGTGELFF.

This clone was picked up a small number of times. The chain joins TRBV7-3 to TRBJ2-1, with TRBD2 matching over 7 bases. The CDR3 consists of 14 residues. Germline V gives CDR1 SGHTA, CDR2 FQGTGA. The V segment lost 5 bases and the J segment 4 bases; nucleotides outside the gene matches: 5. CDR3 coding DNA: TGTGCCAGCAGCGCTGGGGGGGGGTACAATGAGCAGTTCTTC. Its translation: CASSAGGGYNEQFF.

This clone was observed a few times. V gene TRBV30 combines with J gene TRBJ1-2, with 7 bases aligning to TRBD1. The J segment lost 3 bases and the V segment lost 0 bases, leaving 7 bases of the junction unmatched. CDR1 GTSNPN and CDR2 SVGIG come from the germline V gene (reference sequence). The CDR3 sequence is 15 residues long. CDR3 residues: CAWSVRGARDYGYTF. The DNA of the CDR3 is TGTGCCTGGAGTGTCAGGGGGGCTAGGGACTATGGCTACACCTTC.

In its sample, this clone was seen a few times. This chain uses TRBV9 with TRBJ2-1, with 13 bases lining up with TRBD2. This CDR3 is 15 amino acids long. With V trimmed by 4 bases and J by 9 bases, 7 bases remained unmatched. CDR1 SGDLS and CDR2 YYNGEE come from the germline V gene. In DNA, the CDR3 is TGTGCCAGCAGCACCGGACTAGCGGGGGTGGCTGAGCAGTTCTTC. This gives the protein CASSTGLAGVAEQFF.

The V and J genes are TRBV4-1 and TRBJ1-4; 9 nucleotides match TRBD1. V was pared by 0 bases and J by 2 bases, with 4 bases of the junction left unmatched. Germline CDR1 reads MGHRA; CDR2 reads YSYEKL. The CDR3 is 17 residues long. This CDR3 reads CASSQDRTGETNEKLFF. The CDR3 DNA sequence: TGCGCCAGCAGCCAAGATCGGACAGGGGAGACTAATGAAAAACTGTTTTTT.

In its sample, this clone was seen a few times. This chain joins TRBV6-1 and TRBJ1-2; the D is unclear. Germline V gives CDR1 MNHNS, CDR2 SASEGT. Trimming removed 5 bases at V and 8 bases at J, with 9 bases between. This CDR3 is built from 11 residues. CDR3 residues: CASSYGVGYTF. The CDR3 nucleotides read TGTGCCAGCAGTTACGGGGTAGGCTACACCTTC.

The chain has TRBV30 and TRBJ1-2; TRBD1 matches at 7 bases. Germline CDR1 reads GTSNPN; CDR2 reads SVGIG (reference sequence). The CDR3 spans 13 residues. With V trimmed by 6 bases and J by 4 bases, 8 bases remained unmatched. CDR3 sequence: CACRQGRSYGYTF. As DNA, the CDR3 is TGTGCCTGTCGACAGGGTCGAAGCTATGGCTACACCTTC.

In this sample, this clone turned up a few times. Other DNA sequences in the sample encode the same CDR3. CDR3 sequence reads: CAWSLGGNQPQHF. The CDR3 DNA sequence: TGTGCCTGGAGTCTAGGCGGGAATCAGCCCCAGCATTTT. The chain links TRBV30 to TRBJ1-5; D remains ambiguous. The CDR3 loop spans 13 amino acids. V was trimmed by 2 bases and J by 4 bases, leaving 9 bases between them. Germline lookup yields CDR1 GTSNPN and CDR2 SVGIG (reference sequence).

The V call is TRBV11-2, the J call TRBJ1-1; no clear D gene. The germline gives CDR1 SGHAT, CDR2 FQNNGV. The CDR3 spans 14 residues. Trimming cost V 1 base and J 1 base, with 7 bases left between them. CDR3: CASSLGGENTEAFF. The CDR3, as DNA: TGTGCCAGCAGCTTAGGCGGGGAGAACACTGAAGCTTTCTTT.

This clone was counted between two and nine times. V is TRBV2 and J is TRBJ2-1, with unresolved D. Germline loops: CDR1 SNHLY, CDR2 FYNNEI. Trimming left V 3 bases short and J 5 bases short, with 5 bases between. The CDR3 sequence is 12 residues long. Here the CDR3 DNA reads TGTGCCAGCAGTGATCAGAACAATGAGCAGTTCTTC. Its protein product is CASSDQNNEQFF.

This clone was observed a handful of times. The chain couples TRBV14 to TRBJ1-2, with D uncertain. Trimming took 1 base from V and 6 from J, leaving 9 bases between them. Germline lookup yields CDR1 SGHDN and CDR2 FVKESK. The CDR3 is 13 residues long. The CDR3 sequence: CASSQVRHNGYTF. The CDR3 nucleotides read TGTGCCAGCAGCCAAGTGCGGCACAATGGCTACACCTTC.

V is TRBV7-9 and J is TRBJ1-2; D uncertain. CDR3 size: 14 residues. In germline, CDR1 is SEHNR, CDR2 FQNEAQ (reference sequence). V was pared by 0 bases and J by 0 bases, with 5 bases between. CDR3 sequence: CASSLARANYGYTF. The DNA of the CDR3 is TGTGCCAGCAGCTTAGCGAGGGCTAACTATGGCTACACCTTC.

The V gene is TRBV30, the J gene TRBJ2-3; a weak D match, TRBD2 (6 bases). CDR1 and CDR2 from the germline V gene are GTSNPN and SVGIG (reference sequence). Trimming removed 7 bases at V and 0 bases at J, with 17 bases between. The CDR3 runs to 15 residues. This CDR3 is CAYQGQRVSTDTQYF. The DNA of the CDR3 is TGTGCCTACCAAGGGCAGCGGGTTAGCACAGATACGCAGTATTTT.

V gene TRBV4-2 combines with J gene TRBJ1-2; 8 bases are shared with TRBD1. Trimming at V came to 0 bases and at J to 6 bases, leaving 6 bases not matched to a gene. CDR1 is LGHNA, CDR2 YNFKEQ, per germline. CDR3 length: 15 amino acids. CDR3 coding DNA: TGTGCCAGCAGCCAAGATGTCAGGGGGCGGAATGGCTACACCTTC. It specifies CASSQDVRGRNGYTF.

The CDR3 DNA sequence: TGTGCCAGCAGTCCCCGGGGTGGGACTAATGAAAAACTGTTTTTT. It codes for CASSPRGGTNEKLFF. The chain links TRBV6-1 to TRBJ1-4, with D unresolved. The germline V gene encodes CDR1 MNHNS and CDR2 SASEGT. V dropped 5 bases and J dropped 2 bases, with 12 bases sitting between them. This CDR3 contains 15 residues.

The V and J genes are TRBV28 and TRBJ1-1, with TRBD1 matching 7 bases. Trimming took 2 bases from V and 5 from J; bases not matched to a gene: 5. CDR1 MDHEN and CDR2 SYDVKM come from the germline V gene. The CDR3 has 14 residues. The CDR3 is CASSLQGVQTEAFF. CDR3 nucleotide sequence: TGTGCCAGCAGTTTACAGGGGGTTCAAACTGAAGCTTTCTTT.

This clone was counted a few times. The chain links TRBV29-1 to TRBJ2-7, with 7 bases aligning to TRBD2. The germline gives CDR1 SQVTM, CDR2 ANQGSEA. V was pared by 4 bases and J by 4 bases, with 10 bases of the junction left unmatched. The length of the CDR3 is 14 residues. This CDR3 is CSVGAGGSIYEQYF. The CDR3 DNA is TGCAGCGTTGGGGCGGGCGGGAGTATATACGAGCAGTACTTC.

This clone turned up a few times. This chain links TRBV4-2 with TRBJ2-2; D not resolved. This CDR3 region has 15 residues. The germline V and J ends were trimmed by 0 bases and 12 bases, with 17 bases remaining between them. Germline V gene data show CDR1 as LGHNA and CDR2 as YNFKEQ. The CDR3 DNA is TGTGCCAGCAGCCAAGAAGCCCGAGGTCCGGAGAAGCTGTTTTTT. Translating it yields CASSQEARGPEKLFF.